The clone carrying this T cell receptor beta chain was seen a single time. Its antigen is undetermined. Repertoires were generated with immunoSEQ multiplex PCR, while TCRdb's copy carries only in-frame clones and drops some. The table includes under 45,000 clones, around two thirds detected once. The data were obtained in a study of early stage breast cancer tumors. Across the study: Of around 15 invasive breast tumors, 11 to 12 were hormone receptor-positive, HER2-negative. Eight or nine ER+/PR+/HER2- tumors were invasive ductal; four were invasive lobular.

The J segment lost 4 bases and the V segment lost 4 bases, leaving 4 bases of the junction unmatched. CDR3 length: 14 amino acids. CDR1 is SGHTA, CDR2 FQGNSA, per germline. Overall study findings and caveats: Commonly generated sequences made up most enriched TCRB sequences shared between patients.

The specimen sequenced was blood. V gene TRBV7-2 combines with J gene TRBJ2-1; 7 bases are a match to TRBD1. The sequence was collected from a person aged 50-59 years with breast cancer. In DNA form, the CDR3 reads TGTGCCAGCAGCTCCCCGGGACAGTACAATGAGCAGTTCTTC. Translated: CASSSPGQYNEQFF.